Below are 4 T cell receptor beta chains sequenced from a single sample in a study of T cells in localized non-small cell lung cancer. Data came from immunoSEQ multiplex PCR; TCRdb stores just in-frame clones and leaves some out. The sample contains roughly 33,000 clones, roughly 90% of which appear only once. Specimen: peripheral blood, collected before any cancer treatment. The source is a man between 40 and 69 years old with stage I lung adenocarcinoma.

The chain links TRBV7-2 to TRBJ2-7; D is possibly TRBD1 (6 bases). Germline values: CDR1 SGHTA, CDR2 FQGNSA. The V gene lost 3 bases and the J gene lost 6 bases, with 18 bases spanning the gap. The length of the CDR3 is 15 residues. The CDR3 loop reads CASSFTQGMEAEQYF. In DNA, the CDR3 is TGTGCCAGCAGCTTTACACAGGGTATGGAAGCCGAGCAGTACTTC.

The J gene is TRBJ2-1, the V gene TRBV5-6; possible D gene TRBD1, 5 bases. V was cut by 0 bases and J by 3 bases, with 7 bases left in between. Germline V gene data show CDR1 as SGHDT and CDR2 as YYEEEE. The CDR3 covers 14 residues. The CDR3 spells CASSLGTFYNEQFF. As DNA, the CDR3 is TGTGCCAGCAGCTTGGGGACATTCTACAATGAGCAGTTCTTC.

The chain links TRBV19 to TRBJ1-1; D remains unclear. The germline V and J ends were trimmed by 9 bases and 6 bases, with 14 bases remaining between them. Germline-derived CDR1 and CDR2 are LNHDA and SQIVND (reference sequence). CDR3 length equals 12 residues. The CDR3 spells CASSIVGSEAFF. CDR3 nucleotides: TGTGCCAGCTCTATAGTCGGCTCTGAAGCTTTCTTT.

The V gene is TRBV18, the J gene TRBJ1-1, with no clear D. Germline lookup yields CDR1 KGHSH and CDR2 LQKENI. V dropped 3 bases and J dropped 3 bases, with 8 bases sitting between them. This CDR3 is 13 amino acids long. The CDR3 here is CASSPGGDTEAFF. CDR3 nucleotides: TGTGCCAGCTCACCGGGCGGAGACACTGAAGCTTTCTTT.